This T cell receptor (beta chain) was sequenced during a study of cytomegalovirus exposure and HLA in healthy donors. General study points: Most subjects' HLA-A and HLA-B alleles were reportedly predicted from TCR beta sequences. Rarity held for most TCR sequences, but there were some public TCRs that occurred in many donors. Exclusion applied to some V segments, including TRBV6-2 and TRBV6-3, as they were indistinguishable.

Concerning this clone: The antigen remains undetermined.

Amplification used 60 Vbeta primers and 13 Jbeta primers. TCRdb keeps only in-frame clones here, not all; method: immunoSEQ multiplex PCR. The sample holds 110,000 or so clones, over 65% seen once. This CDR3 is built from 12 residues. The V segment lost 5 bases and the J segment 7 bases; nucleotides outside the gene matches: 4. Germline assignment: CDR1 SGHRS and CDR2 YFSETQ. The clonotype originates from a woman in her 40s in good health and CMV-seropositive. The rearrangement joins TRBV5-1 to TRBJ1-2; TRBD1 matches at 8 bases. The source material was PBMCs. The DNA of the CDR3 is TGCGCCAGCAGTCCAGGGGGCGGTGGCTACACCTTC. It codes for CASSPGGGGYTF.